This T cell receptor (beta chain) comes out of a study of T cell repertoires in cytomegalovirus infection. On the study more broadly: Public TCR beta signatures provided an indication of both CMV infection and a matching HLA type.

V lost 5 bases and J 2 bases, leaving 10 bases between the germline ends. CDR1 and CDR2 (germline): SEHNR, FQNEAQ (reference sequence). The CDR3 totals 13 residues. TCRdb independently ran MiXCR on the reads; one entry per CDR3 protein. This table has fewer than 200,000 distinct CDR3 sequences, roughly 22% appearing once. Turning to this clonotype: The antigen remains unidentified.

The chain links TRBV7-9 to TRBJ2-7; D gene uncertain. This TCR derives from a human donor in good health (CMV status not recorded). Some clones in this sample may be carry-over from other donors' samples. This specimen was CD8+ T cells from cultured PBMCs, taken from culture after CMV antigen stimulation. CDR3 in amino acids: CASSPPLTYEQYF. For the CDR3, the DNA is TGTGCCAGCAGCCCTCCCCTAACCTACGAGCAGTACTTC.